This T cell receptor beta chain was obtained from a study of blood T cell repertoires in COVID-19. Study-level information: Samples taken during acute and convalescent COVID-19 were collected in the United States, Italy and Spain.

Only in-frame clones appear in the TCRdb table, and some are missing; sequencing was by immunoSEQ multiplex PCR. Altogether about 230,000 clones are present, around four fifths being singletons, with the ten largest covering approximately 2.6%. V was trimmed by 8 bases and J by 6 bases, leaving 13 bases between them. The CDR3 runs 13 residues. Germline values: CDR1 MNHEY, CDR2 SVGAGI. V and J are TRBV6-5 and TRBJ1-4; no clear D. This sequence originates from a woman aged 70-85 years with active or convalescent COVID-19. The sample comprised peripheral blood. CDR3 in amino acids: CASGAKWDEKLFF. The CDR3, as DNA: TGTGCCAGCGGAGCGAAGTGGGATGAAAAACTGTTTTTT.